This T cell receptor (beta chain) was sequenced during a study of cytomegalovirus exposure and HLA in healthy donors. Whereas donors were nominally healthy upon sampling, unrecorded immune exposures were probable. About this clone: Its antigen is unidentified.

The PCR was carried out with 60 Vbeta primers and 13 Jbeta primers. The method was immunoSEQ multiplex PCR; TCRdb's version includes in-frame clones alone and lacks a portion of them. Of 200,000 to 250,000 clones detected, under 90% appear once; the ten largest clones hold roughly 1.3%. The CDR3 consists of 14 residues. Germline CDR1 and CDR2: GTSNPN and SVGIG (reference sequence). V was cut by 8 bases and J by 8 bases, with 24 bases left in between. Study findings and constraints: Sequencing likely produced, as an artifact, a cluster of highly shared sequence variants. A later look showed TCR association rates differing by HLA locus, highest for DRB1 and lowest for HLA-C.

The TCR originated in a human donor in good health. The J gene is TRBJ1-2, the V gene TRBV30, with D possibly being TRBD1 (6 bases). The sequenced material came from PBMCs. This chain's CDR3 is CATSGVAGALGYTF. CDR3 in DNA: TGTGCCACATCCGGGGTGGCAGGGGCTCTCGGCTACACCTTC.